This TCR beta chain was found in a study of T cell repertoires in cytomegalovirus infection. Study background: Well-studied HLA-B-restricted epitopes and recently identified HLA-C-restricted epitopes of CMV were both used in the study. Points from the study as a whole: Across the ex vivo response, the dominant clonotypes were HLA-C-restricted CMV-specific TCR beta clonotypes. Summed public TCR beta family frequency identified CMV carriers bearing the relevant HLA.

This clonotype was seen repeatedly, ten times or more. Its target is unknown. From the reads, TCRdb called clonotypes with MiXCR, one entry per CDR3 protein. The sample includes a few hundred thousand distinct CDR3 sequences, roughly 29% of them seen just once. V was pared by 5 bases and J by 2 bases, with 7 bases of the junction left unmatched. Germline V gene data show CDR1 as DFQATT and CDR2 as SNEGSKA (reference sequence). This CDR3 contains 16 residues. V is TRBV20-1 and J is TRBJ2-3; 13 nucleotides match TRBD2. This TCR was sampled from a human donor in good health (CMV status not recorded). Some clones in this sample may be carry-over from other donors' samples. Sequences were derived from cultured PBMCs, sampled from culture after CMV antigen stimulation. CDR3 sequence reads: CSAGRTSGGATDTQYF. The CDR3 DNA is TGCAGTGCTGGGAGGACTAGCGGGGGAGCCACAGATACGCAGTATTTT.